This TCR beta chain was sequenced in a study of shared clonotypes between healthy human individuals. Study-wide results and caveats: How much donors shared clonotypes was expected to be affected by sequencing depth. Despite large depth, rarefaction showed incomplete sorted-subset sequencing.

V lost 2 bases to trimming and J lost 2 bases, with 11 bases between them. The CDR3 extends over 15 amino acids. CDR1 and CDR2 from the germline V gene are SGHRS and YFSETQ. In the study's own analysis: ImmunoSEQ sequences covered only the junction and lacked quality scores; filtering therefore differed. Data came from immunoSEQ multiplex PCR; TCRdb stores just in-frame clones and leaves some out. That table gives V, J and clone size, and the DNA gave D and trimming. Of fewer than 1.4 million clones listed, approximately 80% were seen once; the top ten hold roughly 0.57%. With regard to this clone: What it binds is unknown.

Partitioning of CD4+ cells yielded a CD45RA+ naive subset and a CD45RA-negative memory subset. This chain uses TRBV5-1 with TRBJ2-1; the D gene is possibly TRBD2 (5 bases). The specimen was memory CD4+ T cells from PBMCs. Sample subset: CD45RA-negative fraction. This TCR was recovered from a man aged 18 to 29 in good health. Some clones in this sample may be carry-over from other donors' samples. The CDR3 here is CASSLSSVAYNEQFF. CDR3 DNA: TGCGCCAGCAGCTTAAGTAGCGTGGCCTACAATGAGCAGTTCTTC.